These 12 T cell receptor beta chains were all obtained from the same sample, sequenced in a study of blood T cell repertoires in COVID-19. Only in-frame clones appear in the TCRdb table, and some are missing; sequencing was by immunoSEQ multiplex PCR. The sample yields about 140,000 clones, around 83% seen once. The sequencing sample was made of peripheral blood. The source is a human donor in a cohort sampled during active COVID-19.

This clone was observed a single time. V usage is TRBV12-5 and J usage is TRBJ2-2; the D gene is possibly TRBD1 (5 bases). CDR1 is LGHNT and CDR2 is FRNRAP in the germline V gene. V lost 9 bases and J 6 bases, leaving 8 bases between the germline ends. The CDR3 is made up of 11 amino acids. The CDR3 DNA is TGTGCTAGCCAGGGCTCCGGGGAGCTGTTTTTT. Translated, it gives CASQGSGELFF.

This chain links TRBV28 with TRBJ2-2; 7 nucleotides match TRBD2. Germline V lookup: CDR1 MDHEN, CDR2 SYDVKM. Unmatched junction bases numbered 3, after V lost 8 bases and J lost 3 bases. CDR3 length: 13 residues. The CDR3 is CASQRDDTGELFF. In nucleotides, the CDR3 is TGTGCCAGCCAGCGGGATGACACCGGGGAGCTGTTTTTT.

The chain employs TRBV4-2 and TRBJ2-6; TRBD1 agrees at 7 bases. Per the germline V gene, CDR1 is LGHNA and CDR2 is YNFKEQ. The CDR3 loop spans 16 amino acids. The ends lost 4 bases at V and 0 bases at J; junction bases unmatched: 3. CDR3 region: CASSPGQHSGANVLTF. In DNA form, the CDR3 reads TGTGCCAGCAGCCCGGGACAGCACTCTGGGGCCAACGTCCTGACTTTC.

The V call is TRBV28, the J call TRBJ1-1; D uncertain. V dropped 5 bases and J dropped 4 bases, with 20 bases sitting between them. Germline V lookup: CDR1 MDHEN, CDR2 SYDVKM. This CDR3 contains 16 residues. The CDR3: CASSPPFDTLGTEAFF. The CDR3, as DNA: TGTGCCAGCAGTCCCCCCTTCGACACCCTGGGCACTGAAGCTTTCTTT.

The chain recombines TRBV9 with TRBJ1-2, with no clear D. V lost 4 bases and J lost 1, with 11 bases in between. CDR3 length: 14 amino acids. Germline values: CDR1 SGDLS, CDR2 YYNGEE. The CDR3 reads CASSPYGINYGYTF. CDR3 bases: TGTGCCAGCAGCCCATACGGGATTAACTATGGCTACACCTTC.

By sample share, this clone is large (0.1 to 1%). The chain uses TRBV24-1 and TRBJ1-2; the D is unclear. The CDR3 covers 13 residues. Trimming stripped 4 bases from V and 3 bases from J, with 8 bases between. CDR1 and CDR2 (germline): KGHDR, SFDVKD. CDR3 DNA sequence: TGTGCCACCAGTGACCCCCCGGACTATGGCTACACCTTC. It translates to CATSDPPDYGYTF.

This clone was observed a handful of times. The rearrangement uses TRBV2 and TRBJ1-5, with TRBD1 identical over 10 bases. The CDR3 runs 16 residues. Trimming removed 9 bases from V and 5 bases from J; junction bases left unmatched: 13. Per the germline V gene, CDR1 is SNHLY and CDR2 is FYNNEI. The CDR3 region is CARGQPGQGKDQPQHF. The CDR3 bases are TGTGCCAGAGGTCAACCGGGACAGGGGAAAGATCAGCCCCAGCATTTT.

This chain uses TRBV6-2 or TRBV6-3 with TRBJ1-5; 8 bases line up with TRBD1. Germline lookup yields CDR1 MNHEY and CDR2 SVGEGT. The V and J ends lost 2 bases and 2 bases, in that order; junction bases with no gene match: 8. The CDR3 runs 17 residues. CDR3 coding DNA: TGTGCCAGCAGTTACCCGACAGGGGTATTGGGCAATCAGCCCCAGCATTTT. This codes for CASSYPTGVLGNQPQHF.

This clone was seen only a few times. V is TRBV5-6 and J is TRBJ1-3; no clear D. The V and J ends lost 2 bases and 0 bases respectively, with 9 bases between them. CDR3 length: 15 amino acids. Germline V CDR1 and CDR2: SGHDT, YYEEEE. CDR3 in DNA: TGTGCCAGCAGCTTTAGATTACTCTCTGGAAACACCATATATTTT. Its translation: CASSFRLLSGNTIYF.

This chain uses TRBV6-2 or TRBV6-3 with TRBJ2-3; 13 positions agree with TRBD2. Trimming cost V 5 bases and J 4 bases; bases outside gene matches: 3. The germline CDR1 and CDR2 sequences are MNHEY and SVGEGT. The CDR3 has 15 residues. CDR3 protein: CASSRGLAGPDTQYF. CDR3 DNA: TGTGCCAGCAGTAGGGGACTAGCGGGACCAGATACGCAGTATTTT.

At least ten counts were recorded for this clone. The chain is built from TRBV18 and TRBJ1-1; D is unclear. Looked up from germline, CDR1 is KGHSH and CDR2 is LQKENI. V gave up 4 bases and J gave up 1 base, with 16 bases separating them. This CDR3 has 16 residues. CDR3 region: CASSLMGGQENTEAFF. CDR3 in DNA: TGTGCCAGCTCACTAATGGGAGGGCAGGAGAACACTGAAGCTTTCTTT.

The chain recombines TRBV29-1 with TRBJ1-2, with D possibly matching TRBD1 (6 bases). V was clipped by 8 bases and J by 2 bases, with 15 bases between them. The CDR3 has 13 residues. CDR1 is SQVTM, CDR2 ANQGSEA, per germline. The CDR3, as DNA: TGCAGCTCCTGGGCAGGGGAAAACTATGGCTACACCTTC. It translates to CSSWAGENYGYTF.